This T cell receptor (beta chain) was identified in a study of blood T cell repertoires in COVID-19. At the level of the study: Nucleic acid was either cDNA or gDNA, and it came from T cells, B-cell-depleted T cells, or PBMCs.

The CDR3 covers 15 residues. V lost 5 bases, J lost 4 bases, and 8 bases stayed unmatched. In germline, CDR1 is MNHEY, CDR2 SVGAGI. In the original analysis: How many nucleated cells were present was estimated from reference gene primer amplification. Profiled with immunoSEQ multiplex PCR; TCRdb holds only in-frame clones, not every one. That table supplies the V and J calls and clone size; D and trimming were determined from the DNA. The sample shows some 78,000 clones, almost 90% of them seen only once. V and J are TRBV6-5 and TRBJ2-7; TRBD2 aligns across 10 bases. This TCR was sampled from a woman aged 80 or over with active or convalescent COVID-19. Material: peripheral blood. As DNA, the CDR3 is TGTGCCAGCAGTACCGAGCTAGCGGGAGCGTACGAGCAGTACTTC. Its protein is CASSTELAGAYEQYF.